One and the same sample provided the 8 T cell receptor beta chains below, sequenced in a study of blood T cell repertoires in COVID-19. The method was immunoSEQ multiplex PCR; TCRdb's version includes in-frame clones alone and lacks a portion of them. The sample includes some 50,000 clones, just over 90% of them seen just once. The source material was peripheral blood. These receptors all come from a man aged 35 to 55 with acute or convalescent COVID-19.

The CDR3 protein is CASSGTTDTQYF. CDR3 coding DNA: TGTGCCAGCAGCGGGACTACAGATACGCAGTATTTT. The chain employs TRBV11-2 and TRBJ2-3, with a tentative D call TRBD2 (6 bases). CDR1 is SGHAT, CDR2 FQNNGV, per germline. The CDR3 contains 12 residues. V was shortened by 5 bases and J by 3 bases, with 6 bases between the two germline ends.

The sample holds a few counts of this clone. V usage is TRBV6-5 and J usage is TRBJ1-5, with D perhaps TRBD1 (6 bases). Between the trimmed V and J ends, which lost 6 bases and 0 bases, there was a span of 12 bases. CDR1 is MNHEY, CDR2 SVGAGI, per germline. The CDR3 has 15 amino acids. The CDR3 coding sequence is TGTGCCAGCAGAACTGACAGGATTAGCAATCAGCCCCAGCATTTT. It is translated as CASRTDRISNQPQHF.

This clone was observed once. CDR3 region: CASSLEALDGYTF. The DNA for the CDR3 is TGCGCCAGCAGCTTGGAAGCACTGGATGGCTACACCTTC. The chain recombines TRBV5-1 with TRBJ1-2; D is undetermined. This CDR3 has 13 residues. Between the trimmed V and J ends, which lost 0 bases and 6 bases, there was a span of 9 bases. The germline V gene encodes CDR1 SGHRS and CDR2 YFSETQ.

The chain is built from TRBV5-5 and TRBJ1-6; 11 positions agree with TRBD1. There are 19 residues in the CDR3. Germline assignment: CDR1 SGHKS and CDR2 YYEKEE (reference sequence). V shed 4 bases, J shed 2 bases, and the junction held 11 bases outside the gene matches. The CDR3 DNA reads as TGTGCCAGCAGCCGTTTTGAGGACAGGGGGCGCCCCTATAATTCACCCCTCCACTTT. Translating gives CASSRFEDRGRPYNSPLHF. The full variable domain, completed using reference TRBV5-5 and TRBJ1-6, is DAGVTQSPTHLIKTRGQQVTLRCSPISGHKSVSWYQQVLGQGPQFIFQYYEKEERGRGNFPDRFSARQFPNYSSELNVNALLLGDSALYLCASSRFEDRGRPYNSPLHFGNGTRLTVT.

The CDR3 loop is CASRRGQADQETQYF. For the CDR3, the DNA is TGTGCCAGTAGAAGGGGACAGGCAGACCAAGAGACCCAGTACTTC. This chain connects TRBV19 to TRBJ2-5; 8 bases are a match to TRBD1. Germline loops: CDR1 LNHDA, CDR2 SQIVND (reference sequence). The trim removed 6 bases at V and 0 bases at J, leaving 6 bases unmatched. This CDR3 has 15 amino acids.

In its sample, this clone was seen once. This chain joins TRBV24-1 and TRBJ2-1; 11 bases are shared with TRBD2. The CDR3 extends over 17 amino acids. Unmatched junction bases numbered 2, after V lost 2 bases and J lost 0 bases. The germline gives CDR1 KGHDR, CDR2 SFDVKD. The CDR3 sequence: CATSDSTSGSSYNEQFF. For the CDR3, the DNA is TGTGCCACCAGTGATTCTACTAGCGGGAGCTCCTACAATGAGCAGTTCTTC.

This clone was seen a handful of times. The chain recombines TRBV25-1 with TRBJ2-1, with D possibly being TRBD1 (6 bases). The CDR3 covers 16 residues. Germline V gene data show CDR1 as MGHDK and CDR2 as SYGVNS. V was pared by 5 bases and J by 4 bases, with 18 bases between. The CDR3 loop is CASSILKGVGYNEQFF. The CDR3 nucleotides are TGTGCCAGCAGTATACTCAAGGGGGTAGGTTACAATGAGCAGTTCTTC.

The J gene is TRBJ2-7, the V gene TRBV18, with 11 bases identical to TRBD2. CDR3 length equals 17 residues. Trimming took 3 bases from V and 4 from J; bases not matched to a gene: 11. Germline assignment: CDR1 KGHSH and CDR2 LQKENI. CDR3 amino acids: CASSPGPGLADSYEQYF. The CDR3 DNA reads TGTGCCAGCTCACCCGGCCCGGGACTAGCGGACAGTTACGAGCAGTACTTC. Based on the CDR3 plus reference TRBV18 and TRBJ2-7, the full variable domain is NAGVMQNPRHLVRRRGQEARLRCSPMKGHSHVYWYRQLPEEGLKFMVYLQKENIIDESGMPKERFSAEFPKEGPSILRIQQVVRGDSAAYFCASSPGPGLADSYEQYFGPGTRLTVT.